The sequence of this T cell receptor (beta chain) was determined in a study of cytomegalovirus exposure and HLA in healthy donors. Study-level points and caveats: The authors enumerated some 160 TCR beta chains as linked to cytomegalovirus.

Germline values: CDR1 SGHRS, CDR2 YFSETQ. This CDR3 comprises 15 residues. Trimming took 4 bases from V and 9 from J; bases not matched to a gene: 9. About this clone itself: Its antigen remains unidentified.

The data were produced by immunoSEQ multiplex PCR, yet TCRdb's version contains in-frame clones alone and is incomplete. This table has approximately 100,000 clones, approximately 91% appearing once. The V call is TRBV5-1, the J call TRBJ2-1, with 11 bases identical to TRBD2. The receptor's source is a woman between 18 and 29 years old in good health and CMV-seronegative. Material: PBMCs. The CDR3 DNA follows: TGCGCCAGCAGCCCCATACTAGCGGGAGTCCGTGAGCAGTTCTTC. This codes for CASSPILAGVREQFF.